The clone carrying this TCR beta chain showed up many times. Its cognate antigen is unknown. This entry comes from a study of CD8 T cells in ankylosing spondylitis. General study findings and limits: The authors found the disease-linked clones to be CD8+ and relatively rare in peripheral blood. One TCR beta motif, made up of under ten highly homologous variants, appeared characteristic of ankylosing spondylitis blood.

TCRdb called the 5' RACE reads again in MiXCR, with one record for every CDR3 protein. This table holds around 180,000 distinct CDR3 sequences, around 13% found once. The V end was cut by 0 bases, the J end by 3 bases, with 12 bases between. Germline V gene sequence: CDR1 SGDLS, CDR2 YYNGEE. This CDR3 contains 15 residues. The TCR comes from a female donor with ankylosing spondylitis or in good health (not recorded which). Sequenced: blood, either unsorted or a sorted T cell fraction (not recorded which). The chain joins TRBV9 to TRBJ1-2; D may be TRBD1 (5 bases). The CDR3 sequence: CASSVGDQLHYGYTF. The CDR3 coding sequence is TGTGCCAGCAGCGTAGGGGACCAACTCCACTATGGCTACACCTTC.